The 17 T cell receptor beta chains below were found in one sample sequenced in a study of cytomegalovirus exposure and HLA in healthy donors. PCR involved 60 Vbeta and 13 Jbeta primers. Assay used: immunoSEQ multiplex PCR; TCRdb lists only in-frame clones, some missing. The table shows more than 60,000 clones, with around four fifths occurring only once. The sequenced sample consisted of PBMCs. All receptors come from a male donor in good health and CMV-seropositive.

V usage is TRBV4-3 and J usage is TRBJ2-7; 7 bases are shared with TRBD2. CDR3 length: 16 residues. Germline assignment: CDR1 LGHNA and CDR2 YSLEER. J gave up 2 bases and V 5 bases, and 12 bases lay outside the gene matches. The CDR3 reads CASSLHPASGAYEQYF. CDR3 nucleotides: TGCGCCAGCAGCTTACACCCGGCCAGCGGGGCCTACGAGCAGTACTTC.

J is TRBJ1-1 and V is TRBV7-2; 8 positions agree with TRBD1. V lost 2 bases to trimming and J lost 5 bases; unmatched junction nucleotides: 4. The CDR3 loop spans 14 amino acids. Germline CDR1 and CDR2: SGHTA and FQGNSA. CDR3 coding DNA: TGTGCCAGCAGCTTACAGGGGGCAAGGACTGAAGCTTTCTTT. As protein: CASSLQGARTEAFF.

The chain recombines TRBV30 with TRBJ2-7, with 9 bases matching TRBD1. CDR3 size: 16 residues. Trimming took 5 bases from V and 4 from J; bases not matched to a gene: 15. CDR1 and CDR2 (germline): GTSNPN, SVGIG (reference sequence). The CDR3: CAWGTAPGTGWYEQYF. The CDR3 DNA is TGTGCCTGGGGTACCGCACCCGGGACAGGGTGGTACGAGCAGTACTTC.

This sequence joins TRBV11-2 and TRBJ2-7, with a tentative D call TRBD1 (5 bases). In germline, CDR1 is SGHAT, CDR2 FQNNGV. The CDR3 runs to 13 residues. The V gene lost 2 bases and the J gene lost 7 bases, with 12 bases spanning the gap. The CDR3 DNA is TGTGCCAGCAGCTTATACCCAGGGTGGGAGCAGTACTTC. Translating it yields CASSLYPGWEQYF. The variable domain in full, with the rest retrieved from reference TRBV11-2 and TRBJ2-7, is EAGVAQSPRYKIIEKRQSVAFWCNPISGHATLYWYQQILGQGPKLLIQFQNNGVVDDSQLPKDRFSAERLKGVDSTLKIQPAKLEDSAVYLCASSLYPGWEQYFGPGTRLTVT.

V is TRBV10-2 and J is TRBJ2-1, with a weak D call TRBD1 (6 bases). V shed 4 bases and J shed 1 base, with 23 bases lying between them. CDR1 and CDR2 from the germline V gene are WSHSY and SAAADI. The CDR3 runs 19 residues. This CDR3 is CASSGDIVLSSLSYNEQFF. CDR3 nucleotide sequence: TGCGCCAGCAGTGGGGACATTGTGCTGTCGTCGTTGTCCTACAATGAGCAGTTCTTC.

CDR3 coding DNA: TGTGCCAGCAGTACCAGCCTGCGGGGGTACCAAGAGACCCAGTACTTC. This sequence encodes CASSTSLRGYQETQYF. The chain links TRBV7-9 to TRBJ2-5; TRBD2 matches at 7 bases. The CDR3 sequence is 16 residues long. Germline CDR1 reads SEHNR; CDR2 reads FQNEAQ (reference sequence). V gave up 6 bases and J gave up 0 bases; unmatched junction bases: 10.

The rearrangement joins TRBV6-5 to TRBJ2-5; D might be TRBD2 (5 bases). The V end was cut by 0 bases, the J end by 3 bases, with 14 bases between. Germline lookup yields CDR1 MNHEY and CDR2 SVGAGI. This CDR3 has 16 amino acids. The CDR3: CASSYSGWVREETQYF. DNA for the CDR3: TGTGCCAGCAGTTACTCTGGGTGGGTGCGGGAAGAGACCCAGTACTTC.

In this sample, this clone turned up a few times. DNA of the CDR3: TGTGCCAGCGACGGCCGGGGAGAGACCCAGTACTTC. This translates into CASDGRGETQYF. V usage is TRBV2 and J usage is TRBJ2-5; possible D gene TRBD2, 5 bases. The CDR3 loop spans 12 amino acids. Trimming took off 8 bases at V and 4 bases at J, with 11 bases between the two ends. The germline CDR1 and CDR2 sequences are SNHLY and FYNNEI.

The chain employs TRBV5-1 and TRBJ1-2; perhaps TRBD1 as D (6 bases). Germline assignment: CDR1 SGHRS and CDR2 YFSETQ. The CDR3 loop spans 14 amino acids. Between the trimmed V and J ends, which lost 0 bases and 8 bases, there was a span of 14 bases. CDR3 residues: CASSLDRDKKGYTF. CDR3 sequence (DNA): TGCGCCAGCAGCTTGGATCGGGACAAGAAAGGCTACACCTTC.

This clone turned up a few times. The chain has TRBV4-1 and TRBJ1-5; no reliable D call. There are 16 residues in the CDR3. Per germline, CDR1 MGHRA and CDR2 YSYEKL. Trimming removed 0 bases at V and 0 bases at J, with 9 bases between. The CDR3 DNA reads as TGCGCCAGCAGCCAAGAACCGACTTATAGCAATCAGCCCCAGCATTTT. It specifies CASSQEPTYSNQPQHF.

J is TRBJ2-7 and V is TRBV14, with TRBD1 matching over 7 bases. Germline assignment: CDR1 SGHDN and CDR2 FVKESK. This CDR3 spans 16 amino acids. V lost 3 bases and J lost 1; bases outside the gene matches: 9. CDR3 sequence: CASSHVDRVTSYEQYF. The CDR3 coding sequence is TGTGCCAGCAGCCACGTCGACAGGGTAACTTCCTACGAGCAGTACTTC.

This clone was recorded a few times. The CDR3 loop reads CAWSVQGFGYTF. Here the CDR3 DNA reads TGTGCCTGGAGTGTACAGGGCTTTGGCTACACCTTC. The chain recombines TRBV30 with TRBJ1-2; perhaps TRBD1 as D (6 bases). In germline, CDR1 is GTSNPN, CDR2 SVGIG (reference sequence). V was trimmed by 0 bases and J by 7 bases, leaving 9 bases between them. The CDR3 is 12 amino acids. The full variable domain, its missing parts supplied by reference TRBV30 and TRBJ1-2, is SQTIHQWPATLVQPVGSPLSLECTVEGTSNPNLYWYRQAAGRGLQLLFYSVGIGQISSEVPQNLSASRPQDRQFILSSKKLLLSDSGFYLCAWSVQGFGYTFGSGTRLTVV.

The chain has TRBV4-3 and TRBJ2-1; TRBD1 matches at 11 bases. The V segment lost 4 bases and the J segment 3 bases; nucleotides outside the gene matches: 2. The V gene's germline CDR1 is LGHNA and CDR2 YSLEER. CDR3 length: 15 residues. The CDR3 DNA reads as TGCGCCAGCAGCCCGGACAGGGGGCACTACAATGAGCAGTTCTTC. It codes for CASSPDRGHYNEQFF.

The J gene is TRBJ1-5, the V gene TRBV6-5, with 10 bases fitting TRBD1. Trimming took 5 bases from V and 3 from J; bases not matched to a gene: 4. The germline gives CDR1 MNHEY, CDR2 SVGAGI. This CDR3 spans 15 amino acids. This CDR3 reads CASSRTGGSNQPQHF. In DNA form, the CDR3 reads TGTGCCAGCAGTAGGACAGGGGGGTCCAATCAGCCCCAGCATTTT.

The CDR3 reads CAISWPPLGEHTGELFF. DNA of the CDR3: TGTGCCATCAGTTGGCCCCCCTTGGGAGAACATACCGGGGAGCTGTTTTTT. The chain links TRBV10-3 to TRBJ2-2; D perhaps matches TRBD2 (5 bases). Germline CDR1 is ENHRY and CDR2 is SYGVKD. V was shortened by 5 bases and J by 5 bases, with 21 bases between the two germline ends. The CDR3 runs to 17 residues.

This sequence joins TRBV28 and TRBJ1-5; TRBD1 matches 7 bases. Germline values: CDR1 MDHEN, CDR2 SYDVKM. The CDR3 runs 18 residues. V was pared by 3 bases and J by 7 bases, with 18 bases of the junction left unmatched. This CDR3 reads CASSLPDVQGYGDQPQHF. The CDR3 bases are TGTGCCAGCAGTTTGCCAGACGTACAGGGGTACGGAGACCAGCCCCAGCATTTT.

The V gene is TRBV6-1, the J gene TRBJ1-4, with 7 bases matching TRBD1. Germline V CDR1 and CDR2: MNHNS, SASEGT. V lost 5 bases, J lost 2 bases, and 5 bases stayed unmatched. The CDR3 length is 15 residues. CDR3 amino acids: CASSINRGTNEKLFF. The CDR3 DNA reads TGTGCCAGCAGTATTAACAGGGGCACTAATGAAAAACTGTTTTTT.